These T cell receptor beta chains were read from a single sample in a study of cytomegalovirus exposure and HLA in healthy donors. This table comes from immunoSEQ multiplex PCR, and its TCRdb copy is limited to in-frame clones, with some not included. The sample shows 160,000 or so clones, around 79% of them seen only once. The source material was PBMCs. The receptors derive from a man in his forties in good health and CMV-seropositive. Both conserved end residues are part of each CDR3. A D gene is named only where the DNA matches it firmly. The size field is filled for only some rows; it gives once, few, many or a size class.

CASSLGTSGRHEQYF,TRBD2,TRBV9,NA,TRBJ2-7
CASRWGKGQFLPGSNQPQHF,NA,TRBV5-1,NA,TRBJ1-5
CASRMDSRYSGNTIYF,NA,TRBV2,NA,TRBJ1-3
CASSLEGAGGELFF,NA,TRBV5-4,once,TRBJ2-2
CASSLQGTDQPQHF,NA,TRBV5-1,NA,TRBJ1-5
CASSTGGGSSYNEQFF,TRBD2,TRBV5-1,NA,TRBJ2-1
CAWDGQGNTDTQYF,NA,TRBV30,once,TRBJ2-3
CASSRTGQGEQFF,NA,TRBV2,NA,TRBJ2-1
CASSPRSGLAGVADTQYF,TRBD2,TRBV5-1,once,TRBJ2-3
CASSLWAGANTIYF,NA,TRBV28,NA,TRBJ1-3
CASSRQGLETQYF,NA,TRBV28,NA,TRBJ2-5
CASSSSWGDTEAFF,NA,TRBV5-1,NA,TRBJ1-1
CASSQDMHRGGYTF,NA,TRBV14,few,TRBJ1-2
CASSPGHSYEQYF,NA,TRBV2,NA,TRBJ2-7
CASGLDQDPGGPEQYF,TRBD2,TRBV12-5,NA,TRBJ2-7
CASSLVPLASYEQYF,NA,TRBV28,NA,TRBJ2-7
CASSATGVGELFF,TRBD1,TRBV28,NA,TRBJ2-2
CASSELAGGYTQYF,TRBD2,TRBV2,NA,TRBJ2-3
CATRLAGGNTGELFF,TRBD2,TRBV10-3,NA,TRBJ2-2
CASSYSAGGIAREQYF,NA,TRBV6-5,NA,TRBJ2-7
CASSLQGKETQYF,NA,TRBV5-6,few,TRBJ2-5
CASSSDRANEKLFF,TRBD1,TRBV27,NA,TRBJ1-4